Here is one T cell receptor (beta chain) with its context. The antigen it binds to is not known. Per-nucleotide qualities are absent, and no much larger clonotype sits a single base away. In the germline V gene, CDR1 corresponds to SQVTM and CDR2 to ANQGSEA. Relative to germline, V is 4 bases shorter and J is 6 bases shorter, with 12 bases between their ends. The CDR3 runs 12 amino acids, cysteine and phenylalanine included. The CDR3 DNA has 36 bases and is translated from base 1. The data stem from a study of tissue T cells after allogeneic stem cell transplantation (dated 2022 in TCRdb). About the investigation overall: When multiple samples of a tissue were available, H&E sections were reviewed by a pathologist, and samples with histologically apparent lymphocytes were prioritized for sequencing. Using research autopsies of patients with and without GVHD, plus mouse models of GVHD, the study profiled TCR beta repertoires across many tissues. The human arm was conducted as a prospective observational study, and neither blinding nor randomization was performed. On the study overall, not on this receptor specifically: Within patients, how anatomically similar the tissues were was a key factor in shaping TCR repertoire composition, regardless of disease or transplant status. In both patients and mice, only a limited portion of the TCR repertoire detected in tissues was captured by blood and spleen T cells. The patient cohort was small and varied clinically, and sampling depth was recognized as a limitation. Blood samples were not available from the non-GVHD comparator patients. The study did not determine which tissue TCRs were alloreactive or antigen-specific, and some clones might have been persisting host cells. Only a few T cell clones appeared in more than one patient, yet motif-based clustering showed tissue-specific repertoire signatures that were shared between patients.

In light of the paper, this sample's time point label describes: human tissue collected at research (rapid) autopsy. For comparison, three non-HCT patients with other cancers were selected retrospectively, each having at least five GI tract samples and no known GI disease at death. Autopsy tissues included GI sites from esophagus to rectum, liver, skin and lymphoid organs including spleen, after a median post-mortem interval of around 9.8 hours. Autopsy specimens were bisected, with one portion flash-frozen in liquid nitrogen and the rest formalin-fixed; GI outer muscle layers were removed. Genomic DNA was extracted from frozen tissues using the Mag-Bind Blood & Tissue DNA HDQ 96 Kit on a Chemagic 360 or the DNeasy Blood & Tissue Kit. Because of concern about red blood cell contamination, extracted DNA was further purified using the Genomic DNA Clean & Concentrator-25 kit. The receptor library was made with the immunoSEQ multiplex PCR assay. Adaptive Biotechnologies performed the TCRbeta CDR3 sequencing at survey depth and reported CDR3 sequences, V/J genes, productive frequency and template counts. TCR beta CDR3 regions were amplified from genomic DNA rather than RNA. The authors' analysis ran thus. Pairwise repertoire overlap between tissues was quantified with Jensen-Shannon divergence, where 1 means complete divergence and 0 identical. Tissues were clustered by single-linkage agglomerative hierarchical clustering of pairwise JSD values, and the clustering results were displayed as dendrograms. GLIPH2 was applied to all patient samples using simulation_depth 1000, kmer_min_depth 3, and cdr3_length_cutoff 8, and only groups with more than two unique CDR3s were retained. In a standardized tissue-overlap score, Jaccard GLIPH-group overlap across patients was extrapolated to a standard repertoire size of 1000 clones. Associations of diversity with clinical or experimental variables used linear mixed-effect models with tissue fixed effects and individual random effects. Entries here come from immuneACCESS through TCRdb and include only in-frame sequences with V and J called. Some clones fail to appear in such tables; in the studies checked, an unresolved V gene covers under half of the shortfall, and the cause of the remainder is unknown. V, J and clone size reflect that table, while D and trimming were determined from the DNA. The sample records about 6,300 clones, about 73% of which are singletons. The top ten clones comprise roughly 7.5% of the sample.

This TCR was recovered from a woman aged 18-55 years with breast cancer. The chain links TRBV29-1 with TRBJ2-5; the D segment may tentatively be TRBD1 or TRBD2, each giving 5 matched bases. The sequencing used tissue from the rectum, collected at autopsy. Here the CDR3 is given as CSVGGRTQTQYF. The nucleotides are TGCAGCGTTGGGGGACGGACGCAGACCCAGTACTTC.